This T cell receptor (beta chain) was obtained from a study of shared clonotypes between healthy human individuals. Overall study findings and caveats: The sole specimen, blood, was sampled, and tissue repertoires likely differ.

The V gene's germline CDR1 is SGHAT and CDR2 FQDESV (reference sequence). This CDR3 is 17 amino acids long. The V segment lost 5 bases and the J segment 4 bases; nucleotides outside the gene matches: 14. Donors were Caucasian adults residing in Nashville, Tennessee, USA. Tens of millions of PBMCs supplied genomic DNA for unsorted samples. In regard to this clone: Its antigen is undetermined.

The authors ran the assay at deep level. Sequencing was performed with immunoSEQ multiplex PCR; in TCRdb, only in-frame clones are kept and a portion is missing. The table shows some 470,000 clones, with about 79% occurring only once. V gene TRBV11-1 combines with J gene TRBJ2-5; TRBD1 aligns across 9 bases. Input material: PBMCs. The source is a woman in her forties in good health. Some clones in this sample may be carry-over from other donors' samples. This chain's CDR3 is CASSPKTGQGLGETQYF. DNA of the CDR3: TGTGCCAGCAGCCCGAAAACGGGACAGGGTTTAGGAGAGACCCAGTACTTC.